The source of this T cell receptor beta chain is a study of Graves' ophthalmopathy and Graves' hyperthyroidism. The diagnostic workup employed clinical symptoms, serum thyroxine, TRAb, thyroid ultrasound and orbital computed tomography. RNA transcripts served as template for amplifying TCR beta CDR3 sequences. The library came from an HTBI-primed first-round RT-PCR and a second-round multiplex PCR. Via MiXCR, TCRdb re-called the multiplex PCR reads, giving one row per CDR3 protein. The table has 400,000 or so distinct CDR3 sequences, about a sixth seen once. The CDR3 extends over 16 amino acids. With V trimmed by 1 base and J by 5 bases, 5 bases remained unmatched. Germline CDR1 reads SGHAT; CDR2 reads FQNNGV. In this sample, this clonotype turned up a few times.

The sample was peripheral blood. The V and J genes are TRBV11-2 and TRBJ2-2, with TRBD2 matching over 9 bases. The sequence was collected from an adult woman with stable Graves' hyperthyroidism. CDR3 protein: CASSLGGRAATGELFF. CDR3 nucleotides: TGTGCCAGCAGCTTAGGCGGGAGGGCCGCTACCGGGGAGCTGTTTTTT.